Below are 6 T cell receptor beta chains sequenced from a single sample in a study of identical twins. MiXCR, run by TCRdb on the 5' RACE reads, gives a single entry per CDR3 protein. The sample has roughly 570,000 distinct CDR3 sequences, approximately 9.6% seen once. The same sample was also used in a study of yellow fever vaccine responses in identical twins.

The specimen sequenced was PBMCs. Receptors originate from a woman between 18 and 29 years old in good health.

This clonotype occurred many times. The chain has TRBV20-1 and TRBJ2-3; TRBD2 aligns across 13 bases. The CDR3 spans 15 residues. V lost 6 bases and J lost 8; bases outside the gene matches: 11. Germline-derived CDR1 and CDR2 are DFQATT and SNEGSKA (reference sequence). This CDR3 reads CSATVGLAGEATQYF. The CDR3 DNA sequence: TGCAGTGCCACAGTCGGACTAGCGGGAGAGGCTACGCAGTATTTT.

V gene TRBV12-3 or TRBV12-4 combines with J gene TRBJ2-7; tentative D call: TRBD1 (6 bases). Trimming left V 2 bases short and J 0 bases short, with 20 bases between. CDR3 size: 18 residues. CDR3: CASSLIFDPGAYSYEQYF. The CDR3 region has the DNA TGTGCCAGCAGTTTAATATTTGATCCAGGGGCCTACTCCTACGAGCAGTACTTC.

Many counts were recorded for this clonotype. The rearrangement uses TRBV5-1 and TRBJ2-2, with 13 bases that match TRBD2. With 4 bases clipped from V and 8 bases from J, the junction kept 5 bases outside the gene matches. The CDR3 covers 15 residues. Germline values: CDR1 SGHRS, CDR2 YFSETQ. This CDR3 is CASSPGLAGVGELFF. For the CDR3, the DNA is TGCGCCAGCAGCCCTGGACTAGCGGGAGTGGGGGAGCTGTTTTTT.

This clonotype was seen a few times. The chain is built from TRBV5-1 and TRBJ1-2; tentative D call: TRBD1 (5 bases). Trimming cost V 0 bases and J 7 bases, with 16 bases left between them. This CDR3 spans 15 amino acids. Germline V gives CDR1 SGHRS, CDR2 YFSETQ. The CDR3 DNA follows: TGCGCCAGCAGCTTGGGGCAGGGTGACCCTTTTGGCTACACCTTC. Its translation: CASSLGQGDPFGYTF. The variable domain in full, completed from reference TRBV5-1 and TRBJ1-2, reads KAGVTQTPRYLIKTRGQQVTLSCSPISGHRSVSWYQQTPGQGLQFLFEYFSETQRNKGNFPGRFSGRQFSNSRSEMNVSTLELGDSALYLCASSLGQGDPFGYTFGSGTRLTVV.

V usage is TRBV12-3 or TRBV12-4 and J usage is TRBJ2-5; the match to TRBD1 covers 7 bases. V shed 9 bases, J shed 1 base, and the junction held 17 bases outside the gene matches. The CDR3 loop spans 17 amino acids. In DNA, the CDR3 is TGTGCCAGACGTTTTAACCCACAGGGGCCCTGCCAAGAGACCCAGTACTTC. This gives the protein CARRFNPQGPCQETQYF.

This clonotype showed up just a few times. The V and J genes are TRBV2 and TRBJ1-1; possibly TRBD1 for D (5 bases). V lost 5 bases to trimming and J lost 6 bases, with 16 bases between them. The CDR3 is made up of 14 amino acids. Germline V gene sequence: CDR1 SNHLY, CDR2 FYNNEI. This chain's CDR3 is CASSRTKTGPEAFF. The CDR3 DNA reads TGTGCCAGCAGTCGGACAAAGACTGGCCCTGAAGCTTTCTTT.